This T cell receptor (beta chain) stems from a study of CD8+ T cells in alopecia areata. Study in general: Tofacitinib therapy took 6 to 18 months; 6 months off drug came after. Study conclusions and caveats: Greater clonality was observed in lesional scalp samples, especially alopecia totalis/universalis, versus normal scalp. Sharing of TCRs across patients appeared less clear than in mice, possibly for HLA-related reasons.

Of note for this clone: As yet, its antigen is unknown.

RNA was extracted and reverse transcribed into cDNA as the sequencing template. The repertoire was sequenced with immunoSEQ multiplex PCR; TCRdb's copy has only in-frame clones and lacks some. In the table there are some 180,000 clones, roughly 60% of which are singletons. Collection of lesional scalp punch biopsies and peripheral blood was performed in alopecia areata patients. The TCR sequence derives from a human donor with alopecia areata. This specimen was CD4+ T cells sorted from blood, taken at week 0.

Here the CDR3 reads CASSPNHYNEQFF. The CDR3 DNA is TGTGCCAGCAGCCCGAACCACTACAATGAGCAGTTCTTC. The chain carries TRBV7-2 and TRBJ2-1; no clear D gene. Germline V gene lookup returns CDR1 SGHTA and CDR2 FQGNSA. This CDR3 spans 13 amino acids. Deletions cut 5 bases from V and 3 bases from J, with 8 bases between. Looking up the rest from reference TRBV7-2 and TRBJ2-1 gives the full variable domain: GAGVSQSPSNKVTEKGKDVELRCDPISGHTALYWYRQSLGQGLEFLIYFQGNSAPDKSGLPSDRFSAERTGGSVSTLTIQRTQQEDSAVYLCASSPNHYNEQFFGPGTRLTVL.